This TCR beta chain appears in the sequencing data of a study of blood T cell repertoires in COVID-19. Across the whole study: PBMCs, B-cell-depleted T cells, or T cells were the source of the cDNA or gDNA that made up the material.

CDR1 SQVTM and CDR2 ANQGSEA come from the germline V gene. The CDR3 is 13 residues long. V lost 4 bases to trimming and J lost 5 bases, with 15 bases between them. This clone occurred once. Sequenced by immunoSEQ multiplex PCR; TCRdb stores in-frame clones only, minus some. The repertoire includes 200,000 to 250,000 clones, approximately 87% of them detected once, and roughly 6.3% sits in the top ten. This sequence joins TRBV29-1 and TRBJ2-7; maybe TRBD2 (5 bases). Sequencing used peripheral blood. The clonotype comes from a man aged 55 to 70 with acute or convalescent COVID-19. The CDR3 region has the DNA TGCAGCGTTGCCCCGACGGGGTCCCACGAGCAGTACTTC. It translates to CSVAPTGSHEQYF.